This T cell receptor (beta chain) was captured in a study of cytomegalovirus exposure and HLA in healthy donors. A note on this clone: Antigen unknown.

The CDR3 is 12 residues long. CDR1 and CDR2 from the germline V gene are SGHRS and YFSETQ. V was trimmed by 0 bases and J by 3 bases, leaving 4 bases between them. Findings and limits, study-wide: An analysis was carried out at a later point. It showed that HLA-associated TCR beta chains were more clonally expanded than equally common non-associated chains. With later analysis, a missense DCLRE1C variant became linked to TCR beta V- and J-gene trimming.

The study ran its PCR with 60 Vbeta and 13 Jbeta primers. Measured with immunoSEQ multiplex PCR; TCRdb has only the in-frame clones, and not every one. The data contain fewer than 110,000 clones, around 72% of them seen just once; the ten biggest clones take up less than 15%. Source material: PBMCs. This receptor was identified in a middle-aged woman in good health and CMV-seropositive. V and J are TRBV5-1 and TRBJ2-7; no reliable D call. DNA of the CDR3: TGCGCCAGCAGCTTGGGTAACTACGAGCAGTACTTC. Its translation is CASSLGNYEQYF.